This record looks at one T cell receptor beta chain sequence and its context. Its antigen is unidentified. This entry comes from a study of T cell responses to AZD1222 COVID-19 vaccine. This CDR3 spans 12 amino acids. Trimming removed 2 bases from V and 7 bases from J; junction bases left unmatched: 0. CDR1 is MNHNS, CDR2 SASEGT, per germline. Study outcomes and limitations: Distributed over spike, vaccine-associated CD4 TCRs predominated at 160-218 and 743-854. Repertoires were obtained only post-peak T cell response.

Produced via immunoSEQ multiplex PCR; TCRdb's table is partial and in-frame only. The sample records around 120,000 clones, 92% being singletons. The chain recombines TRBV6-1 with TRBJ1-2, with 8 bases lining up with TRBD1. The sample here was peripheral blood, taken on day 0 of AZD1222 vaccination. The clonotype originates from an adult in good health. Written as DNA, the CDR3 is TGTGCCAGCAGTGAACAGGGGGCTGGCTACACCTTC. Translating it yields CASSEQGAGYTF.